The 23 T cell receptor beta chains below were found in one sample sequenced in a study of blood T cells in healthy people across ages. Through a sample-barcoded 5' primer and a J-beta primer mix, a second PCR was run for roughly 6 to 12 cycles. TCRdb analysed the 5' RACE reads with MiXCR anew, one entry per CDR3 protein. The table records some 1.5 million distinct CDR3 sequences, around 40% of them present only once. Input material: blood. The receptor set was obtained from a woman younger than 30 in good health.

This clonotype was recorded only once. Sequence at one end of the junction differs from germline and may be a read error. The rearrangement joins TRBV6-6 to TRBJ1-5; 7 nucleotides match TRBD1. CDR3 length: 15 amino acids. The germline gives CDR1 MNHNY, CDR2 SVGAGI (reference sequence). The CDR3 DNA reads TGTACCAGCAGTGCACAGGGGTATGCCAATCAGCCCCAGCATTTT. This encodes CTSSAQGYANQPQHF.

The genes are TRBV7-2 and TRBJ1-6; D unclear. The V gene lost 1 base and the J gene lost 0 bases, with 10 bases spanning the gap. From germline, CDR1 is SGHTA and CDR2 FQGNSA. This CDR3 comprises 17 residues. This CDR3 is CASSLVGGSSYNSPLHF. The CDR3 DNA reads TGTGCCAGCAGCTTAGTTGGAGGAAGCTCCTATAATTCACCCCTCCACTTT.

This clonotype has more than one count but fewer than ten. The chain recombines TRBV4-1 with TRBJ1-5; perhaps TRBD1 as D (5 bases). Trimming cost V 0 bases and J 7 bases, with 25 bases left between them. CDR3 size: 19 residues. Germline-derived CDR1 and CDR2 are MGHRA and YSYEKL. The CDR3 nucleotides read TGCGCCAGCAGCCAAGATGTGGGCAGGATAGGGGATCTGGACCAGCCCCAGCATTTT. It encodes CASSQDVGRIGDLDQPQHF.

The J gene is TRBJ2-5, the V gene TRBV10-3; TRBD2 is a possible D gene (6 bases). CDR1 and CDR2 from the germline V gene are ENHRY and SYGVKD. The CDR3 extends over 15 amino acids. V lost 6 bases and J 1 base, leaving 15 bases between the germline ends. CDR3 in amino acids: CAIRPGLRFQETQYF. CDR3 nucleotides: TGTGCCATCAGGCCGGGACTGCGATTCCAAGAGACCCAGTACTTC.

Only a few counts were recorded for this clonotype. This chain uses TRBV10-3 with TRBJ2-3; tentative D call: TRBD2 (5 bases). The germline V and J ends were trimmed by 0 bases and 2 bases, with 18 bases remaining between them. The CDR3 has 18 residues. Germline assignment: CDR1 ENHRY and CDR2 SYGVKD. CDR3 loop: CAISESDFWRRVTDTQYF. The CDR3 nucleotides read TGTGCCATCAGTGAGTCGGACTTTTGGAGGCGGGTCACAGATACGCAGTATTTT.

This clonotype has more than one count but fewer than ten. The gene calls are TRBV7-8 and TRBJ2-3, with 14 bases that match TRBD2. CDR1 is SGHVS, CDR2 FQNEAQ, per germline. J gave up 4 bases and V 0 bases, and 9 bases lay outside the gene matches. The CDR3 runs 19 residues. The CDR3 sequence: CASSLAMTSGRALADTQYF. CDR3 in DNA: TGTGCCAGCAGCTTAGCCATGACTAGCGGGAGGGCCCTTGCAGATACGCAGTATTTT.

This clonotype was seen only once. One end of the junction varies from germline; a read error may be responsible. This chain links TRBV6-2 or TRBV6-3 with TRBJ2-1; 7 bases are shared with TRBD2. The CDR3 loop spans 15 amino acids. Germline assignment: CDR1 MNHEY and CDR2 SVGEGT. CDR3 bases: TGTGCCAACAGTTTTGGCGGGAGCGGTGCCAATGAGCAGTTCTTC. Its protein product is CANSFGGSGANEQFF.

The sample holds a few counts of this clonotype. This rearrangement joins TRBV4-3 to TRBJ1-4; TRBD1 might be the D (5 bases). V was pared by 2 bases and J by 3 bases, with 7 bases between. Germline CDR1 reads LGHNA; CDR2 reads YSLEER. This CDR3 contains 14 residues. CDR3 sequence (DNA): TGCGCCAGCAGCCAAAAGGGGCCTAATGAAAAACTGTTTTTT. As protein: CASSQKGPNEKLFF.

This clonotype appeared a few times. The genes are TRBV27 and TRBJ2-1; possibly TRBD2 for D (6 bases). This CDR3 spans 17 amino acids. Germline CDR1 MNHEY, CDR2 SMNVEV (reference sequence). The V and J ends lost 5 bases and 0 bases respectively, with 17 bases between them. This CDR3 reads CASSERDGGDSYNEQFF. CDR3 nucleotide sequence: TGTGCCAGCAGTGAGCGAGACGGCGGGGACTCCTACAATGAGCAGTTCTTC.

This clonotype was seen more than once but under ten times. The J gene is TRBJ2-1, the V gene TRBV15; D is ambiguous. Trimming shortened V by 1 base and J by 6 bases, and 4 bases separated the two germline ends. CDR1 LNHNV and CDR2 YYDKDF come from the germline V gene (reference sequence). The CDR3 length is 12 residues. CDR3 DNA: TGTGCCACCAGCAGAGTCAGCAATGAGCAGTTCTTC. This translates into CATSRVSNEQFF.

The table lists this clonotype with a few counts. This CDR3 is CASNLGRGYNEQFF. Written as DNA, the CDR3 is TGTGCCAGCAACCTGGGGCGGGGTTACAATGAGCAGTTCTTC. The rearrangement uses TRBV6-6 and TRBJ2-1; maybe TRBD2 (6 bases). The CDR3 is made up of 14 amino acids. In germline, CDR1 is MNHNY, CDR2 SVGAGI (reference sequence). Trimming shortened V by 7 bases and J by 4 bases, and 14 bases separated the two germline ends.

The V and J genes are TRBV28 and TRBJ1-1; 10 positions agree with TRBD1. The CDR3 loop spans 17 amino acids. The V gene end was trimmed by 1 base and the J gene end by 3 bases; junction bases not matched to a gene: 8. CDR1 is MDHEN and CDR2 is SYDVKM in the germline V gene. CDR3 sequence (DNA): TGTGCCAGCAGTTTATTCAGGGACAGGGGTTCGGACACTGAAGCTTTCTTT. It yields the protein CASSLFRDRGSDTEAFF.

The chain employs TRBV25-1 and TRBJ1-2, with 7 positions matching TRBD1. The CDR3 is 15 residues long. J was trimmed by 4 bases and V by 2 bases; bases with no gene match: 7. Germline CDR1 MGHDK, CDR2 SYGVNS. CDR3 bases: TGTGCCAGCAGTGAACGAACAGGGGTAGGCTATGGCTACACCTTC. It encodes CASSERTGVGYGYTF.

The chain has TRBV5-1 and TRBJ1-2; 7 bases are a match to TRBD1. The CDR3 is made up of 15 amino acids. Germline V lookup: CDR1 SGHRS, CDR2 YFSETQ. The J segment lost 4 bases and the V segment lost 3 bases, leaving 9 bases of the junction unmatched. CDR3 loop: CASSSTRDSVYGYTF. The CDR3 DNA reads as TGCGCCAGCAGCTCGACCCGGGACAGCGTCTATGGCTACACCTTC.

This clonotype was picked up a small number of times. The V call is TRBV11-1, the J call TRBJ2-2, with a tentative D call TRBD1 (6 bases). In germline, CDR1 is SGHAT, CDR2 FQDESV (reference sequence). The CDR3 loop spans 13 amino acids. The germline V and J ends were trimmed by 2 bases and 7 bases, with 8 bases remaining between them. The CDR3 DNA follows: TGTGCCAGCAGCTTAACAGGGAACGGGGAGCTGTTTTTT. Translation: CASSLTGNGELFF.

This clonotype has just one count. The chain is built from TRBV20-1 and TRBJ2-7; 12 nucleotides match TRBD1. The CDR3 totals 15 residues. With V trimmed by 8 bases and J by 7 bases, 15 bases remained unmatched. Germline CDR1 reads DFQATT; CDR2 reads SNEGSKA (reference sequence). This CDR3 is CSSIPRDRGHNEQYF. Written as DNA, the CDR3 is TGCAGTTCAATCCCGAGGGACAGGGGGCATAATGAGCAGTACTTC.

There are a few counts of this clonotype. V is TRBV9 and J is TRBJ2-1; maybe TRBD2 (6 bases). V was trimmed by 2 bases and J by 1 base, leaving 10 bases between them. Per the germline V gene, CDR1 is SGDLS and CDR2 is YYNGEE. This CDR3 has 15 amino acids. The CDR3 spells CASSVRLGSYNEQFF. The DNA of the CDR3 is TGTGCCAGCAGCGTCCGACTAGGATCCTACAATGAGCAGTTCTTC.

The chain couples TRBV21-1 to TRBJ1-4; the table gives TRBD1 as D, unverified against the DNA. TRBV21-1 is noted as a pseudogene. The CDR3 is 15 amino acids. The CDR3 region is CASSKEGVANEKLFF. Here the CDR3 DNA reads TGTGCCAGCAGCAAAGAGGGGGTAGCTAATGAAAAACTGTTTTTT.

V gene TRBV18 combines with J gene TRBJ2-1; D is ambiguous. This CDR3 comprises 13 residues. Germline V gives CDR1 KGHSH, CDR2 LQKENI. V was cut by 4 bases and J by 10 bases, with 14 bases left in between. The CDR3 region has the DNA TGTGCCAGCTCACACGGCCTCAGCCAAGAGCAGTTCTTC. This codes for CASSHGLSQEQFF.

Only one count was recorded for this clonotype. The chain has TRBV4-3 and TRBJ2-1, with 11 bases lining up with TRBD2. The germline CDR1 and CDR2 sequences are LGHNA and YSLEER. Trimming at V came to 6 bases and at J to 3 bases, leaving 4 bases not matched to a gene. This CDR3 has 15 residues. In DNA, the CDR3 is TGCGCCAGCAGACCGACTAGCGGGATCTACAATGAGCAGTTCTTC. The encoded protein is CASRPTSGIYNEQFF.

In regard to this clonotype: One end of the junction does not line up with germline, which may come from a read error. This chain joins TRBV10-3 and TRBJ2-7, with D perhaps TRBD1 or TRBD2 (5 bases each). Germline CDR1 reads ENHRY; CDR2 reads SYGVKD. The CDR3 length is 14 residues. The CDR3 here is CATSEVGPSYEQYF. As DNA, the CDR3 is TGTGCCACCAGTGAAGTGGGACCTTCCTACGAGCAGTACTTC.

The chain employs TRBV25-1 and TRBJ1-6; no definite D call. V was clipped by 2 bases and J by 7 bases, with 9 bases between them. The CDR3 has 14 amino acids. From germline, CDR1 is MGHDK and CDR2 SYGVNS. The CDR3 reads CASSERPNNSPLHF. CDR3 coding DNA: TGTGCCAGCAGTGAAAGACCGAACAATTCACCCCTCCACTTT.

This clonotype was picked up a small number of times. The chain is built from TRBV12-3 or TRBV12-4 and TRBJ1-1; D might be TRBD1 (6 bases). Trimming cost V 7 bases and J 3 bases, with 12 bases left between them. The CDR3 length is 13 residues. The CDR3 coding sequence is TGTGCCAGCACCCAAGAGGGGGACACTGAAGCTTTCTTT. This encodes CASTQEGDTEAFF.